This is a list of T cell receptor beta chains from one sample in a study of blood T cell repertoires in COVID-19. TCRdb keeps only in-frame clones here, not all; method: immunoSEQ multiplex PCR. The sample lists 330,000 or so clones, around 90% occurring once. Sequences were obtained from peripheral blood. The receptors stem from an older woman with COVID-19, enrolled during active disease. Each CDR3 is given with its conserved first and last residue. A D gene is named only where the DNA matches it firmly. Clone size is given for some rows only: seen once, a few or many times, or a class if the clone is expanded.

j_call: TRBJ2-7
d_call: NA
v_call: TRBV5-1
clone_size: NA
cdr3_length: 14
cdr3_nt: TGCGCCAGCAGCGCCCTACAGGGCATCTACGAGCAGTACTTC
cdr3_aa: CASSALQGIYEQYF

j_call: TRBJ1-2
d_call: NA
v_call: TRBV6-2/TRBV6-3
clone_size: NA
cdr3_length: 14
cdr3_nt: TGTGCCAGCAGTCCCCGACAGTCCCCCTATGGCTACACCTTC
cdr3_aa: CASSPRQSPYGYTF

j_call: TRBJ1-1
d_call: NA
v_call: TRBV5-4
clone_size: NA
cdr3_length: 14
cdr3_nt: TGTGCCAGCAGCCGCGGGACGGTGAACACTGAAGCTTTCTTT
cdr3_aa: CASSRGTVNTEAFF

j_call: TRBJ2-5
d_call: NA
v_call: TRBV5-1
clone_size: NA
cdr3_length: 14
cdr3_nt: TGCGCCAGCAGCTTGGTGGGGGCTCAAGAGACCCAGTACTTC
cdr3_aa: CASSLVGAQETQYF

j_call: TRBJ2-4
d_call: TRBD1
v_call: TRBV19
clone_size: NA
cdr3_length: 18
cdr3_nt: TGTGCCAGTAGTATAGGCGGAAGACAGGGTCAAATCAAAAACATTCAGTACTTC
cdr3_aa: CASSIGGRQGQIKNIQYF

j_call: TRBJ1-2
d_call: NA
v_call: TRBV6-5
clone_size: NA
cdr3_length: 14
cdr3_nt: TGTGCCAGCAGTTACTCACAGGGTAACTATGGCTACACCTTC
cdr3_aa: CASSYSQGNYGYTF

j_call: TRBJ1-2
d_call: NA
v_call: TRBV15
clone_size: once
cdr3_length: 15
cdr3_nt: TGTGCCACCAGCAGCGTGCCCTATAGTCCCTATGGCTACACCTTC
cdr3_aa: CATSSVPYSPYGYTF

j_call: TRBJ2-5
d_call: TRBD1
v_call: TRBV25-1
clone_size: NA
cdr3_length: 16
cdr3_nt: TGTGCCAGCAGTGAACATTCCGGGACAGGGCTGGAGACCCAGTACTTC
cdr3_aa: CASSEHSGTGLETQYF

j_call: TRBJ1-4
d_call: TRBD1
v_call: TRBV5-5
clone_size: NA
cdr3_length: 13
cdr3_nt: TGTGCCAGCAGCTCCCCTACAGGGGTGGGACTGTTTTTT
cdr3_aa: CASSSPTGVGLFF

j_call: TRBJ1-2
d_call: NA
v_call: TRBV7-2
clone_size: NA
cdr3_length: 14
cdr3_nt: TGTGCCAGCAGCTTTCAGGGATCCTACTATGGCTACACCTTC
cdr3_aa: CASSFQGSYYGYTF

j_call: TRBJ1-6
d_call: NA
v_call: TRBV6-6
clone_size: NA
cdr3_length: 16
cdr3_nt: TGTGCCAGCAGTTACTCATCCGGGGGCTATAATTCACCCCTCCACTTT
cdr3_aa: CASSYSSGGYNSPLHF

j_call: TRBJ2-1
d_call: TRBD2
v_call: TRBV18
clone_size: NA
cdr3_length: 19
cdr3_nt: TGTGCCAGCTCAAAGGGCCCCGCCGGAGCGGGGGGGCTGAACAATGAGCAGTTCTTC
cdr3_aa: CASSKGPAGAGGLNNEQFF

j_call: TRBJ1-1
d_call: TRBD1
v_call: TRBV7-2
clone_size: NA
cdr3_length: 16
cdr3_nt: TGTGCCAGCAGCCTGACAGGGTCCCAGAAGAACACTGAAGCTTTCTTT
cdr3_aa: CASSLTGSQKNTEAFF